In its sample, the clone carrying this T cell receptor beta chain was seen many times. What it binds is not known. This specimen belongs to a study of CD8 T cells in ankylosing spondylitis. General study findings and limits: Earlier studies detected some motif variants in reactive arthritis synovial fluid and blood. Reportedly, matched ankylosing spondylitis synovial fluid was significantly enriched for disease-linked clones. Apparently characteristic of ankylosing spondylitis blood was a TCR beta motif (roughly eight highly homologous variants).

CDR3 length equals 14 residues. Between the trimmed V and J ends, which lost 3 bases and 4 bases, there was a span of 14 bases. Germline V gene data show CDR1 as DFQATT and CDR2 as SNEGSKA (reference sequence). For TCR beta, libraries came from quantitative 5'-RACE with molecular barcodes. Using its own MiXCR run on the 5' RACE reads, TCRdb lists one record per CDR3 protein. The table records about 130,000 distinct CDR3 sequences, over 6.5% of them present only once. This sequence originates from a male donor with ankylosing spondylitis or in good health (not recorded which). This chain connects TRBV20-1 to TRBJ2-3; maybe TRBD2 (7 bases). The sample consisted of blood, either unsorted or a sorted T cell fraction (not recorded which). The CDR3 sequence is CSASGGGAADTQYF. The DNA for the CDR3 is TGCAGTGCTAGTGGGGGGGGGGCCGCAGATACGCAGTATTTT.